This T cell receptor (beta chain) was sequenced for a study of blood T cells in healthy people across ages. Study-wide results and limits: Age brought a roughly linear fall in TCR beta diversity measured per million T cells.

Trimming pared 6 bases from V and 0 bases from J, leaving 15 bases between. Germline V gives CDR1 MNHEY, CDR2 SVGEGT. CDR3 length: 15 residues. PCR was performed a second time for about 6 to 12 cycles using a sample-barcoded 5' primer and a J-beta primer mix. The authors tagged each cDNA molecule using a template-switch adaptor with 12 random nucleotides. TCRdb passed the 5' RACE reads through MiXCR, listing each CDR3 protein once. The table includes 550,000 to 750,000 distinct CDR3 sequences, 20% to 25% detected once. On this clonotype: Its antigen remains unknown.

Russia was home to the donors, healthy Caucasian individuals aged about 6 to 90. Total RNA amounts of at least 6 micrograms were extracted per sample. The V call is TRBV6-2 or TRBV6-3, the J call TRBJ2-7; maybe TRBD2 (6 bases). Sequences were obtained from blood. The receptor was isolated from a man between 65 and 85 years old in good health. Here the CDR3 reads CASRNLGGSSYEQYF. CDR3 DNA sequence: TGTGCCAGCAGAAATCTGGGGGGAAGCTCCTACGAGCAGTACTTC.